This T cell receptor beta chain was recorded in a study of cytomegalovirus exposure and HLA in healthy donors. Germline CDR1 reads GTSNPN; CDR2 reads SVGIG (reference sequence). Deletions cut 0 bases from V and 0 bases from J, with 12 bases between. The CDR3 runs 15 residues. This PCR relied on a set of 60 Vbeta primers and 13 Jbeta primers. TCRdb's copy holds only in-frame clones and misses some; the assay was immunoSEQ multiplex PCR. The repertoire holds hundreds of thousands of clones, with about 74% as singletons. The sequence was obtained from a middle-aged man in good health and CMV-seronegative. The chain is built from TRBV30 and TRBJ2-7, with D perhaps TRBD2 (6 bases). The sequencing input was PBMCs. The CDR3 DNA follows: TGTGCCTGGAGTGTAGCGGGCAGGAGCTCCTACGAGCAGTACTTC. Its translation: CAWSVAGRSSYEQYF.